What follows is one T cell receptor (beta chain) and its context. The antigen remains unidentified. Donor samples were obtained from healthy Caucasian individuals from Russia, aged about 6 to 90. This entry is derived from a study of blood T cells in healthy people across ages. Using a J-beta primer mix together with a sample-barcoded 5' primer, a second PCR was run for about 6 to 12 cycles. TCRdb fed the 5' RACE reads into MiXCR, producing one record per CDR3 protein. The table lists about 970,000 distinct CDR3 sequences, about 51% of them singletons. Overall study findings and caveats: While age rose, TCR beta diversity per million T cells dropped in a roughly linear way. Because donor CMV status was unknown, expanded clonotype changes were possibly confounded.

Losses at the gene ends were 6 bases for V and 4 bases for J; bases not matched to a gene: 13. Germline loops: CDR1 SQVTM, CDR2 ANQGSEA. CDR3 length: 15 amino acids. The chain links TRBV29-1 to TRBJ2-7, with 9 bases that match TRBD2. The TCR comes from a woman aged 60-70 years in good health. The sequencing sample was made of blood. The CDR3 DNA reads TGCAGCGTGGACCGTCGGCGGGAGGGCCGTTACGAGCAGTACTTC. Amino acid sequence: CSVDRRREGRYEQYF.